What follows is one T cell receptor beta chain and its context. The V gene's germline CDR1 is MDHEN and CDR2 SYDVKM. V shed 3 bases and J 3 bases; nucleotides not matched to a gene: 14. CDR3 length: 17 amino acids. The data stem from a study of glioma-infiltrating T cells after dendritic cell vaccination. Whole-study context: Autologous tumor lysate was loaded overnight onto monocyte-derived dendritic cells grown about seven days with IL-4 and GM-CSF.

TCRdb keeps only in-frame clones here, not all; method: immunoSEQ multiplex PCR. The sample carries fewer than 25,000 clones, about four fifths recorded once. Isocitrate dehydrogenase mutation was absent in all glioblastoma patients. The sample consisted of blood, taken before dendritic cell vaccination. V and J are TRBV28 and TRBJ2-7; 7 bases line up with TRBD1. The TCR originated in a human donor with glioblastoma. CDR3 bases: TGTGCCAGCAGTTTCCCCCTTGACAGGGCCGCCCACTACGAGCAGTACTTC. Its translation: CASSFPLDRAAHYEQYF.